The entry below gives a single T cell receptor (beta chain) sequence along with its context. Antigen: not known. This record comes from a study of T cell responses to AZD1222 COVID-19 vaccine. This CDR3 spans 13 amino acids. Germline-derived CDR1 and CDR2 are LGHDT and YNNKEL (reference sequence). Trimming cost V 5 bases and J 9 bases; bases outside gene matches: 3. Broader study findings: Only six or seven AZD1222 recipients were seropositive at baseline. Two doses of AZD1222 preceded a rise in Spike-specific TCR breadth and depth.

Using immunoSEQ multiplex PCR, the repertoire was profiled, and TCRdb retains in-frame clones only, with some absent. The sample has about 170,000 clones; 75% to 90% are singletons. The material sequenced was peripheral blood, taken on day 0 of AZD1222 vaccination. V is TRBV3-1 (or the pseudogene TRBV3-2) and J is TRBJ2-3, with TRBD2 matching 12 bases. The source is an adult in good health. The CDR3 DNA reads as TGTGCCAGCAGCATAGGGACTAGCGGGACGCAGTATTTT. Its protein product is CASSIGTSGTQYF.